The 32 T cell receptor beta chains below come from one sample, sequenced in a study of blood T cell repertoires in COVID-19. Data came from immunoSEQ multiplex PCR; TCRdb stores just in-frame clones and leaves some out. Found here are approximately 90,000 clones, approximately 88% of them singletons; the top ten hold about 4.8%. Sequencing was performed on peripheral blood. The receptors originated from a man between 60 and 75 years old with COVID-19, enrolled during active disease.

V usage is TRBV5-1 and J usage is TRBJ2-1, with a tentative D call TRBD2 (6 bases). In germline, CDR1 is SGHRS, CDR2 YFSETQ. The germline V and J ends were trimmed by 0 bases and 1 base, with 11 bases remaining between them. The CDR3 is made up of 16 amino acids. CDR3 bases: TGCGCCAGCAGCTTGGCGGGGGAGCTATCCTACAATGAGCAGTTCTTC. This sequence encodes CASSLAGELSYNEQFF.

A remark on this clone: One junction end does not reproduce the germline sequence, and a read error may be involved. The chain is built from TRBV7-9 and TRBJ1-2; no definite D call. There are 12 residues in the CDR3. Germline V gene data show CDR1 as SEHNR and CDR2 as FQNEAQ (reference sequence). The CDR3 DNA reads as TGTGCCAGCAGCTTAGAGCCAACCGGTCCCTACTTC. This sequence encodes CASSLEPTGPYF. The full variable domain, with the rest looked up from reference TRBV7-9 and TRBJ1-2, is DTGVSQNPRHKITKRGQNVTFRCDPISEHNRLYWYRQTLGQGPEFLTYFQNEAQLEKSRLLSDRFSAERPKGSFSTLEIQRTEQGDSAMYLCASSLEPTGPYFGSGTRLTVV.

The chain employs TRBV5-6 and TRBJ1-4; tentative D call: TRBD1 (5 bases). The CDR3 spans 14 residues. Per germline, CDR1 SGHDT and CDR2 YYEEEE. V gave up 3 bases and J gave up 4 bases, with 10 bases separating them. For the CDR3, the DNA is TGTGCCAGCAGCTCGGGACTCCGTAATGAAAAACTGTTTTTT. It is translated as CASSSGLRNEKLFF. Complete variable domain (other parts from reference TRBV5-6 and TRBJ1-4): DAGVTQSPTHLIKTRGQQVTLRCSPKSGHDTVSWYQQALGQGPQFIFQYYEEEERQRGNFPDRFSGHQFPNYSSELNVNALLLGDSALYLCASSSGLRNEKLFFGSGTQLSVL.

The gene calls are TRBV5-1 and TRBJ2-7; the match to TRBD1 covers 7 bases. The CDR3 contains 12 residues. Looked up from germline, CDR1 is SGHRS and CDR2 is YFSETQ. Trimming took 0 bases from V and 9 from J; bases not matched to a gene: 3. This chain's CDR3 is CASSLGGQRQYF. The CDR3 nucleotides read TGCGCCAGCAGCTTGGGGGGACAGCGGCAGTACTTC.

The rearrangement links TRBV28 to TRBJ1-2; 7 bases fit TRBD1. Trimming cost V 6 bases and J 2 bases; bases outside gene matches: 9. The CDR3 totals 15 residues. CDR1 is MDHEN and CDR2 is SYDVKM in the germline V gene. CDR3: CASRPTTQGNYGYTF. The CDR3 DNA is TGTGCCAGCAGACCTACTACACAGGGGAACTATGGCTACACCTTC.

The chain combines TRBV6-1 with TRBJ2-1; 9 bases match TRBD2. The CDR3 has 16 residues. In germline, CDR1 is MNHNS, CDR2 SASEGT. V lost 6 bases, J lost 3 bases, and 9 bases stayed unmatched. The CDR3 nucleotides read TGTGCCAGCAGGGAATATAGCGGGAGTTTCTACAATGAGCAGTTCTTC. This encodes CASREYSGSFYNEQFF.

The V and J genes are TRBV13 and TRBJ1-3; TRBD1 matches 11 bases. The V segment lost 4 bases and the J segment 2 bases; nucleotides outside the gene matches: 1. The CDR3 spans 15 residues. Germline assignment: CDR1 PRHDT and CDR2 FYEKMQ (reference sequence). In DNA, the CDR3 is TGTGCCAGCAGCTCGGGACAGGGGGCTGGAAACACCATATATTTT. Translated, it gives CASSSGQGAGNTIYF.

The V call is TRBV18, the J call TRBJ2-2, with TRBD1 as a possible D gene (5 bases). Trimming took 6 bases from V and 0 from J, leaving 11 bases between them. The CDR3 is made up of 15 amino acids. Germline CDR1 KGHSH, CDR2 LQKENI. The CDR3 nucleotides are TGTGCCAGCTCCTTTGGACACCCGAACACCGGGGAGCTGTTTTTT. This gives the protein CASSFGHPNTGELFF.

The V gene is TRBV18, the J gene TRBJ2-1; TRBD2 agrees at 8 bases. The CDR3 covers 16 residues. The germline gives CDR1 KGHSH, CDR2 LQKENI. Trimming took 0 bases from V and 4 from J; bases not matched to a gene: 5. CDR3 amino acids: CASSPPSLAGYNEQFF. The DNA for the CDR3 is TGTGCCAGCTCACCACCTTCGCTAGCGGGTTACAATGAGCAGTTCTTC.

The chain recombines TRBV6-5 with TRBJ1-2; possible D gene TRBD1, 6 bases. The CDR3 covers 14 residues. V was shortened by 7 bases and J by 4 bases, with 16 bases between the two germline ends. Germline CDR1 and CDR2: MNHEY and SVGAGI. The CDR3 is CASTIQGSVYGYTF. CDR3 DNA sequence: TGTGCCAGCACCATCCAGGGGTCAGTCTATGGCTACACCTTC.

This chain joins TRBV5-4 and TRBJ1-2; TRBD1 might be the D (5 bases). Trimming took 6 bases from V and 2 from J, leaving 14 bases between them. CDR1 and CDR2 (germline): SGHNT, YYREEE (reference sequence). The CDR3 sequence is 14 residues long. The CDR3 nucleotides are TGTGCCAGCACCGGGGGACGGAGAAACTATGGCTACACCTTC. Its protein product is CASTGGRRNYGYTF.

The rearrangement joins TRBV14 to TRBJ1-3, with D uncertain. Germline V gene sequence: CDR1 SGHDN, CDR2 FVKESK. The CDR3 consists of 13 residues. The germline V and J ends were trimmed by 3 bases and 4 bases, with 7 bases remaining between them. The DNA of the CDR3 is TGTGCCAGCAGCCACACGAGGGGAAACACCATATATTTT. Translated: CASSHTRGNTIYF.

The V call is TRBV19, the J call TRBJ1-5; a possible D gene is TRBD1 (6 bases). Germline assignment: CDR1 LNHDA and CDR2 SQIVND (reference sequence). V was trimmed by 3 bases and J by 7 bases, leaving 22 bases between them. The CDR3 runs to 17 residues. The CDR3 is CASSMSYPGRGGQPQHF. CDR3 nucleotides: TGTGCCAGTAGTATGAGTTACCCGGGCAGGGGTGGCCAGCCCCAGCATTTT.

The CDR3 DNA sequence: TGTGCCAGCAGTGAGGGAGAGGACAATCAGCCCCAGCATTTT. Translation: CASSEGEDNQPQHF. The chain is built from TRBV6-1 and TRBJ1-5; D is undetermined. The V end lost 3 bases, the J end lost 3 bases, and 9 bases lay between the germline ends. Germline V lookup: CDR1 MNHNS, CDR2 SASEGT. The CDR3 has 14 residues.

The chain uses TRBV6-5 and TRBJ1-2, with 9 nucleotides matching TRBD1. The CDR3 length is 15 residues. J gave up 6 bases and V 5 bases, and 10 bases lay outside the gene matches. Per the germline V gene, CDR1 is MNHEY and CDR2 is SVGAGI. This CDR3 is CASSRSGTGTNGYTF. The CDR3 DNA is TGTGCCAGCAGTCGTTCCGGGACAGGGACGAATGGCTACACCTTC.

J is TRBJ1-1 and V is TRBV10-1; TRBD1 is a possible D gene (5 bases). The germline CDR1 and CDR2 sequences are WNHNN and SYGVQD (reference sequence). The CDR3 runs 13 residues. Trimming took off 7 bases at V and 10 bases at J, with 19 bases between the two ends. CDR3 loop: CASMEGGTGGAFF. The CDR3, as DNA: TGCGCCAGCATGGAGGGCGGGACGGGCGGAGCTTTCTTT.

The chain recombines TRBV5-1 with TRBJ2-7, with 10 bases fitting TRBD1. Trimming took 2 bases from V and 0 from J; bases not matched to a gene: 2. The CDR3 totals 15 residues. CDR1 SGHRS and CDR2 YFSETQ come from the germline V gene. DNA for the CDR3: TGCGCCAGCAGCTTAGGGACAGGGGTCTCCTACGAGCAGTACTTC. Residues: CASSLGTGVSYEQYF. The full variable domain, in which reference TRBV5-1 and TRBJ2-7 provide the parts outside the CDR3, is KAGVTQTPRYLIKTRGQQVTLSCSPISGHRSVSWYQQTPGQGLQFLFEYFSETQRNKGNFPGRFSGRQFSNSRSEMNVSTLELGDSALYLCASSLGTGVSYEQYFGPGTRLTVT.

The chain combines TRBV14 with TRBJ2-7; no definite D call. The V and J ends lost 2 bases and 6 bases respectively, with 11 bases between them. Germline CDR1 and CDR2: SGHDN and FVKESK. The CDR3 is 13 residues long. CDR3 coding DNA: TGTGCCAGCAGCCAAACCCAGGTGGGCGAGCAGTACTTC. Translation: CASSQTQVGEQYF.

CDR3 sequence reads: CATSDPGQSNQPQHF. The CDR3 DNA is TGTGCCACCAGTGATCCTGGACAGAGCAATCAGCCCCAGCATTTT. V usage is TRBV24-1 and J usage is TRBJ1-5; the D gene is possibly TRBD1 (6 bases). Germline V CDR1 and CDR2: KGHDR, SFDVKD. This CDR3 is built from 15 residues. Trimming removed 3 bases from V and 1 base from J, with 9 bases in between.

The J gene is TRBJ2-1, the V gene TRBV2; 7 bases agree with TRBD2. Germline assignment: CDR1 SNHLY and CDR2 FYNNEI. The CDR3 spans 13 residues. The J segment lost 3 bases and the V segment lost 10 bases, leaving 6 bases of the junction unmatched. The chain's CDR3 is CAIQERDYNEQFF. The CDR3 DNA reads TGTGCCATCCAGGAGCGGGACTACAATGAGCAGTTCTTC.

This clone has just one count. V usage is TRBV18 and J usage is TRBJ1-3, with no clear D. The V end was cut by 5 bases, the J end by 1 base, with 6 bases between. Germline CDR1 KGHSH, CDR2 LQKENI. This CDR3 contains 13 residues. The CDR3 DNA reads TGTGCCAGCTCAGCAGAATCTGGAAACACCATATATTTT. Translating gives CASSAESGNTIYF.

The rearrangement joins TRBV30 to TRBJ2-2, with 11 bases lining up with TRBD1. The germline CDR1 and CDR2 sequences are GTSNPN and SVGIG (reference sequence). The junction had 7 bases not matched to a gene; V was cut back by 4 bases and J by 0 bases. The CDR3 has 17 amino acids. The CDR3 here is CAWNSGTGGTNTGELFF. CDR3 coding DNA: TGTGCCTGGAATTCCGGGACAGGGGGAACGAACACCGGGGAGCTGTTTTTT.

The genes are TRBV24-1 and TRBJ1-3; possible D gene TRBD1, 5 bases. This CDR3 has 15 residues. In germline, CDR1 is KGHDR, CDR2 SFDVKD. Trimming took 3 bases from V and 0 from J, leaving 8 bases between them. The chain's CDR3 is CATSDSRGSGNTIYF. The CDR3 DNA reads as TGTGCCACCAGTGATAGTAGGGGCTCTGGAAACACCATATATTTT.

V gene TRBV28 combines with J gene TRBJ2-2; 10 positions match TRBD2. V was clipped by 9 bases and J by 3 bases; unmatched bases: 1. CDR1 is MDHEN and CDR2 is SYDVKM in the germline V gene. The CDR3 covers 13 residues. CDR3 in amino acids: CASLAGDTGELFF. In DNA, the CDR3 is TGTGCCAGTCTAGCGGGAGACACCGGGGAGCTGTTTTTT.

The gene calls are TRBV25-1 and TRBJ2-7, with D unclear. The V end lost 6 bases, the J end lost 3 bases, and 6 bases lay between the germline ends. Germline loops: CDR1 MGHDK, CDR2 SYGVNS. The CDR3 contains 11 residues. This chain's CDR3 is CASSPNYEQYF. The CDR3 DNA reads TGTGCCAGCAGCCCCAACTACGAGCAGTACTTC.

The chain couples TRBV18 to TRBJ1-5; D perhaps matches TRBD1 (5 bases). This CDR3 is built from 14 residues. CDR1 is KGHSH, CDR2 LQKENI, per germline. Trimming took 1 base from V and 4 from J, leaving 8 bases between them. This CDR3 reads CASSPLTENQPQHF. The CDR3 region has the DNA TGTGCCAGCTCACCACTGACAGAGAATCAGCCCCAGCATTTT.

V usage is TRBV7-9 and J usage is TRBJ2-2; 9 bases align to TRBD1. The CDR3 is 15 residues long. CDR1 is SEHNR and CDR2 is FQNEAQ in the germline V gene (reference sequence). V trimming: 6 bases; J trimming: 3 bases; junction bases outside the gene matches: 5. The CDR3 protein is CASRSTGGDTGELFF. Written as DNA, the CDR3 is TGTGCCAGCAGATCCACAGGGGGCGACACCGGGGAGCTGTTTTTT. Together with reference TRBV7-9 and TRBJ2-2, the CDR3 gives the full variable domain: DTGVSQNPRHKITKRGQNVTFRCDPISEHNRLYWYRQTLGQGPEFLTYFQNEAQLEKSRLLSDRFSAERPKGSFSTLEIQRTEQGDSAMYLCASRSTGGDTGELFFGEGSRLTVL.

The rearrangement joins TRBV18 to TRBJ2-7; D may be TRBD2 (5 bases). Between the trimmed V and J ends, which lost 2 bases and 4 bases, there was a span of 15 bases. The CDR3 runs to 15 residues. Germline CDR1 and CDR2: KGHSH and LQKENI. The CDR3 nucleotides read TGTGCCAGCTCACCAGAGGGAACACTAAAGTACGAGCAGTACTTC. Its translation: CASSPEGTLKYEQYF.

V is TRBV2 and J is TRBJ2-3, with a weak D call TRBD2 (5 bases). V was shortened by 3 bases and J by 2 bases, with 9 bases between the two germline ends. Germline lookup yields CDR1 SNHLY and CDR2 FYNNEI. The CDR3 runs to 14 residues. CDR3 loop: CASSDSLATDTQYF. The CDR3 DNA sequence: TGTGCCAGCAGTGATTCTCTAGCCACAGATACGCAGTATTTT. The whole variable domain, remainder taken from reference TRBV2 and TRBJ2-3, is EPEVTQTPSHQVTQMGQEVILRCVPISNHLYFYWYRQILGQKVEFLVSFYNNEISEKSEIFDDQFSVERPDGSNFTLKIRSTKLEDSAMYFCASSDSLATDTQYFGPGTRLTVL.

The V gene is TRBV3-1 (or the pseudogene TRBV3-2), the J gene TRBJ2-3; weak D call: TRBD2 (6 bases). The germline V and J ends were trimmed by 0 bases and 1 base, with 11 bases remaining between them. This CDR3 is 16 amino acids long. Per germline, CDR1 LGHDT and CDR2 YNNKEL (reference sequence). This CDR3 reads CASSQDPASGTDTQYF. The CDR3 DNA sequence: TGTGCCAGCAGCCAAGATCCGGCTAGCGGCACAGATACGCAGTATTTT.

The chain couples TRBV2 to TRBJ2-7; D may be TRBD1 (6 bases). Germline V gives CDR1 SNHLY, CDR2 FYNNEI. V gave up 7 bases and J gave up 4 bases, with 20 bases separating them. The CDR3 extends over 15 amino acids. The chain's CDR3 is CASNAGQRDPYEQYF. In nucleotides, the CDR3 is TGTGCCAGCAACGCAGGACAGAGAGACCCTTACGAGCAGTACTTC.

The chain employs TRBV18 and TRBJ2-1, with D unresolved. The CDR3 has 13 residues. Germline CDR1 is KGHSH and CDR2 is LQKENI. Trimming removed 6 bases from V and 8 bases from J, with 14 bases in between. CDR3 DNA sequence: TGTGCCAGCTCCCCCCTCGTCAGCGATGAGCAGTTCTTC. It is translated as CASSPLVSDEQFF.